This TCR beta chain is drawn from a study of T cells in Graves' hyperthyroidism and ophthalmopathy. The study's findings and limits: In blood, most of the thyroid clonotypes expanded above 0.001 were also present.

RNA transcripts yielded amplified TCR beta CDR3 regions. Using the HTBI primer set, a first-round RT-PCR was run on the TCR CDR3. TCRdb re-called the multiplex PCR reads through MiXCR, storing one row per CDR3 protein. This table has over 400,000 distinct CDR3 sequences, approximately 23% appearing once. This clonotype was found a few times. What it binds is unknown. The CDR3 has 16 amino acids. From germline, CDR1 is SEHNR and CDR2 FQNEAQ (reference sequence). The ends were cut back, 1 base at V and 6 bases at J, with 18 bases in the middle. Sample: blood. The TCR sequence derives from a woman aged 70 to 79 with Graves' ophthalmopathy. V is TRBV7-9 and J is TRBJ1-1, with D perhaps matching TRBD1 (5 bases). The CDR3 sequence: CASSLEGSGGKPEAFF. The CDR3 DNA sequence: TGTGCCAGCAGCTTAGAAGGTAGCGGGGGTAAGCCTGAAGCTTTCTTT.